This T cell receptor (beta chain) was documented in a study of T cell responses to AZD1222 COVID-19 vaccine. Points from the study as a whole: Reportedly, nearly half the spike-specific TCRs target unmutated variant regions. Repertoire sampling occurred only after the peak T cell response. Donors were largely white British and mainly female; clonal diversity was possibly underestimated.

Here immunoSEQ multiplex PCR was the method, and the copy in TCRdb shows in-frame clones only, minus some. This table has 140,000 to 150,000 clones, 75% to 90% appearing once. This clone was observed a few times. Its target is unknown. V lost 6 bases and J lost 5, with 17 bases in between. CDR1 is LNHDA, CDR2 SQIVND, per germline (reference sequence). The CDR3 sequence is 15 residues long. The J gene is TRBJ2-1, the V gene TRBV19; a weak D match, TRBD2 (7 bases). The sequence was obtained from an adult in good health. Sequences were derived from peripheral blood, sampled on day 0 of MenACWY control vaccination. The CDR3 DNA is TGTGCCAGTAGGGGAGGGGGGACTATCAACAATGAGCAGTTCTTC. This sequence encodes CASRGGGTINNEQFF.